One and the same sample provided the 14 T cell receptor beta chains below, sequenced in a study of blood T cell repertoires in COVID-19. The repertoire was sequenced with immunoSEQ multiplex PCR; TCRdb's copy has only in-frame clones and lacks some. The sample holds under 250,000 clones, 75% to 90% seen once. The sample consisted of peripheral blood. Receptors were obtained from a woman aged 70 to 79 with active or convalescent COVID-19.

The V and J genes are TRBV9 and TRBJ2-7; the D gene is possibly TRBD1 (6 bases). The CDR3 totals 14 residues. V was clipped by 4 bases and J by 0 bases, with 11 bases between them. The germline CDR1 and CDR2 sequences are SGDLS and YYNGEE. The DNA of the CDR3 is TGTGCCAGCAGCAGGACAGCTAGCTCCTACGAGCAGTACTTC. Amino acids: CASSRTASSYEQYF.

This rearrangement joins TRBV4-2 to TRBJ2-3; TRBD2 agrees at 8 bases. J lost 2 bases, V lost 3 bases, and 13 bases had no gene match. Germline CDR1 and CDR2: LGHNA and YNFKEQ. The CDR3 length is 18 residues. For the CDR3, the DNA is TGTGCCAGCAGCCACCTCGGGAGGGGGACTATTAACACAGATACGCAGTATTTT. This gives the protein CASSHLGRGTINTDTQYF.

The CDR3 nucleotides read TGTGCCAGCAGTCTCCGACAGGGCAACACTGAAGCTTTCTTT. Protein sequence: CASSLRQGNTEAFF. This sequence joins TRBV6-6 and TRBJ1-1; 7 bases are shared with TRBD1. Germline CDR1 is MNHNY and CDR2 is SVGAGI (reference sequence). This CDR3 region has 14 residues. The V and J ends lost 5 bases and 2 bases, in that order; junction bases with no gene match: 5.

CDR3 sequence: CASARGGAEDLETQYF. As DNA, the CDR3 is TGTGCTAGTGCACGGGGGGGCGCGGAGGATCTAGAGACCCAGTACTTC. V usage is TRBV12-5 and J usage is TRBJ2-5; 8 bases map to TRBD2. Germline V lookup: CDR1 LGHNT, CDR2 FRNRAP. Trimming at V came to 7 bases and at J to 4 bases, leaving 14 bases not matched to a gene. The CDR3 has 16 amino acids. Supplemented by reference TRBV12-5 and TRBJ2-5, the full variable domain reads DARVTQTPRHKVTEMGQEVTMRCQPILGHNTVFWYRQTMMQGLELLAYFRNRAPLDDSGMPKDRFSAEMPDATLATLKIQPSEPRDSAVYFCASARGGAEDLETQYFGPGTRLLVL.

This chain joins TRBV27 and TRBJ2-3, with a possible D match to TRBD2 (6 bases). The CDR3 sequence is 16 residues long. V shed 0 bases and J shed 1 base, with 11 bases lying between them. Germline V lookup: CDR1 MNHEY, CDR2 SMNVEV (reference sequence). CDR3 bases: TGTGCCAGCAGTTTATCATGGGGCGGGGGCACAGATACGCAGTATTTT. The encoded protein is CASSLSWGGGTDTQYF.

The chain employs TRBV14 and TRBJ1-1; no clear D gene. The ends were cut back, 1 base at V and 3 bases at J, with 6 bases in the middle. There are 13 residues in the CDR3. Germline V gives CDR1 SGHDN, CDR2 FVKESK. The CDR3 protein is CASSQGAYTEAFF. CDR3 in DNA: TGTGCCAGCAGCCAAGGGGCCTACACTGAAGCTTTCTTT.

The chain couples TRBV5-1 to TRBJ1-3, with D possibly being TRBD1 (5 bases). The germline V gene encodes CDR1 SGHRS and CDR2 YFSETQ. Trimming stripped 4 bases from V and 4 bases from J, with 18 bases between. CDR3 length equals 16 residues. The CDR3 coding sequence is TGCGCCAGCAGCCCTCAGGGCAGCGGGTTAGGAAACACCATATATTTT. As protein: CASSPQGSGLGNTIYF.

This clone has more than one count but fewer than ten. The CDR3 protein is CASSPGVETEAFF. In DNA form, the CDR3 reads TGTGCCAGCTCACCCGGGGTGGAGACTGAAGCTTTCTTT. The chain carries TRBV18 and TRBJ1-1; D not resolved. V lost 3 bases and J lost 5, with 10 bases in between. The CDR3 is made up of 13 amino acids. Germline V CDR1 and CDR2: KGHSH, LQKENI.

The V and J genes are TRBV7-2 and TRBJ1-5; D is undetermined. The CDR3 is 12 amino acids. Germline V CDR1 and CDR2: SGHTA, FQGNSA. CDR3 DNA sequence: TGTGTGACGGGGAATAGCAATCAGCCCCAGCATTTT. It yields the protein CVTGNSNQPQHF. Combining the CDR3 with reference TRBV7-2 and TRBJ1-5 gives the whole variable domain GAGVSQSPSNKVTEKGKDVELRCDPISGHTALYWYRQSLGQGLEFLIYFQGNSAPDKSGLPSDRFSAERTGGSVSTLTIQRTQQEDSAVYLCVTGNSNQPQHFGDGTRLSIL.

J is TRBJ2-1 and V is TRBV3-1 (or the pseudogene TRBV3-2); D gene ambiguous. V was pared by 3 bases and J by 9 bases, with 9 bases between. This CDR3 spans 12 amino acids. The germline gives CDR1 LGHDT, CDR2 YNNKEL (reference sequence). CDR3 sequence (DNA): TGTGCCAGCAGCCAGCGTCCAAGTGAGCAGTTCTTC. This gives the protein CASSQRPSEQFF.

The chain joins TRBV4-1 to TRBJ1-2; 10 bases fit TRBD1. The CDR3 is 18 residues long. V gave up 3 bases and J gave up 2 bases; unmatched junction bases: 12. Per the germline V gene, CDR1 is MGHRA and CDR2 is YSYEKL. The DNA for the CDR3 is TGCGCCAGCAGCCACGACATCCGGGACAGGGGTGTGAACTATGGCTACACCTTC. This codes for CASSHDIRDRGVNYGYTF.

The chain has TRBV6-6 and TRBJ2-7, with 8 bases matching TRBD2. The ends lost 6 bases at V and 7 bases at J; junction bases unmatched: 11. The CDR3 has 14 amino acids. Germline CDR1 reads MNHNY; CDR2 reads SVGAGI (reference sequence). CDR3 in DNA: TGTGCCAGCAGACCGAGCGGGGGACTGGGGGAGCAGTACTTC. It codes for CASRPSGGLGEQYF.

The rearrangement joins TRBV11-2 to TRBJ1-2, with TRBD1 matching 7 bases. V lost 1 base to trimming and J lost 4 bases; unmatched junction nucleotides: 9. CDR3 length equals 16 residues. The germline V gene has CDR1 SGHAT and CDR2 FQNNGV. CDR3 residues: CASSLVSSGTAYGYTF. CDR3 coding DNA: TGTGCCAGCAGCTTAGTTTCTTCCGGGACAGCCTATGGCTACACCTTC.

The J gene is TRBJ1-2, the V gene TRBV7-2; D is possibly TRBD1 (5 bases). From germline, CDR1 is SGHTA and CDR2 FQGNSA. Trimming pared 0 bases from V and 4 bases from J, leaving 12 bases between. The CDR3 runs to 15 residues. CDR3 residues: CASSLARNQGYGYTF. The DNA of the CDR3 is TGTGCCAGCAGCTTAGCTAGGAATCAGGGCTATGGCTACACCTTC.